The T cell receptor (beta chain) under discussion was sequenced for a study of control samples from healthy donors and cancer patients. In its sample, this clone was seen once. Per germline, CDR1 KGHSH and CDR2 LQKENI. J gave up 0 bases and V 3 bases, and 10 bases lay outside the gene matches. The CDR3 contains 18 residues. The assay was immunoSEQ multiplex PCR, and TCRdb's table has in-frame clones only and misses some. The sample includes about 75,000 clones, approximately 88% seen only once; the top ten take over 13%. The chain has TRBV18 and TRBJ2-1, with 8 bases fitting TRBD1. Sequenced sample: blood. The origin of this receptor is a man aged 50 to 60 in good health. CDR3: CASSPYVRGPSSYNEQFF. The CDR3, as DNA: TGTGCCAGCTCACCGTACGTCAGGGGGCCGAGCTCCTACAATGAGCAGTTCTTC.